Listed below are T cell receptor beta chains from one sample, sequenced in a study of tumor-infiltrating lymphocytes in primary liver carcinoma. MiXCR, run by TCRdb on the multiplex PCR reads, gives a single entry per CDR3 protein. The sample shows 90,000 to 100,000 distinct CDR3 sequences, 55% to 75% of them seen only once. Sequencing input: liver tumor tissue from sampling region 5. The receptors shown here come from a woman aged 55-69 years with primary liver carcinoma and hepatitis B virus infection. Each CDR3 is given with its conserved first and last residue. Each record gives: clone size, J gene, D gene, V gene, CDR3 length, CDR3 protein, CDR3 DNA. The D gene is left open where the match is weak. Clone size is not always given. Where it is, it says once, few, many or a class for expanded clones.

clone_size: -
j_call: TRBJ2-1
d_call: TRBD2
v_call: TRBV6-6
cdr3_length: 13
cdr3_aa: CASTQEGRVEQFF
cdr3_nt: TGTGCCAGCACCCAAGAGGGGAGGGTTGAGCAGTTCTTC

clone_size: few
j_call: TRBJ2-1
d_call: -
v_call: TRBV19
cdr3_length: 16
cdr3_aa: CASSSPLALYYNEQFF
cdr3_nt: TGTGCCAGTAGTTCCCCTCTAGCGCTGTATTACAATGAGCAGTTCTTC

clone_size: many
j_call: TRBJ2-1
d_call: -
v_call: TRBV5-1
cdr3_length: 15
cdr3_aa: CASSLERSSYNEQFF
cdr3_nt: TGCGCCAGCAGCTTGGAACGAAGCTCCTACAATGAGCAGTTCTTC

clone_size: -
j_call: TRBJ1-5
d_call: -
v_call: TRBV28
cdr3_length: 14
cdr3_aa: CASSSNRVWKPQHF
cdr3_nt: TGTGCCAGCAGCTCAAACAGGGTCTGGAAGCCCCAGCATTTT

clone_size: -
j_call: TRBJ1-6
d_call: -
v_call: TRBV5-4
cdr3_length: 15
cdr3_aa: CASSLGSRMASPLHF
cdr3_nt: TGTGCCAGCAGTTTGGGGAGCAGGATGGCGTCACCCCTCCACTTT

clone_size: -
j_call: TRBJ1-6
d_call: -
v_call: TRBV12-3/TRBV12-4
cdr3_length: 14
cdr3_aa: CDSRVYPYNSPLHF
cdr3_nt: TGTGACAGTCGGGTGTATCCATATAATTCACCCCTCCACTTT

clone_size: -
j_call: TRBJ2-2
d_call: TRBD2
v_call: TRBV6-5
cdr3_length: 15
cdr3_aa: CASCSLRGVTWELFF
cdr3_nt: TGTGCCAGCTGCTCCTTGCGGGGGGTTACCTGGGAGCTGTTTTTT

clone_size: -
j_call: TRBJ2-1
d_call: -
v_call: TRBV10-2
cdr3_length: 15
cdr3_aa: CASSESSGGKGEQFF
cdr3_nt: TGCGCAAGCAGTGAGTCGTCGGGCGGGAAGGGTGAGCAGTTCTTC

clone_size: -
j_call: TRBJ2-1
d_call: TRBD2
v_call: TRBV11-3
cdr3_length: 15
cdr3_aa: CASSLSGSPGNQKFF
cdr3_nt: TGTGCCAGCAGCCTTAGCGGGAGCCCTGGCAATCAGAAGTTCTTC

clone_size: -
j_call: TRBJ1-1
d_call: TRBD1
v_call: TRBV6-5
cdr3_length: 14
cdr3_aa: CVSSSQGANTEAFF
cdr3_nt: TGTGTCAGCAGTTCGCAGGGGGCGAACACTGAAGCCTTCTTT

clone_size: -
j_call: TRBJ1-1
d_call: -
v_call: TRBV6-1
cdr3_length: 13
cdr3_aa: CAGGARENTETFF
cdr3_nt: TGTGCCGGCGGTGCCAGGGAAAACACTGAAACTTTCTTT

clone_size: -
j_call: TRBJ2-1
d_call: TRBD2
v_call: TRBV6-2/TRBV6-3
cdr3_length: 15
cdr3_aa: CVSSSHGTSGTSQFF
cdr3_nt: TGTGTCAGCAGTTCGCACGGGACTAGTGGGACTTCTCAATTCTTC

clone_size: -
j_call: TRBJ1-1
d_call: -
v_call: TRBV6-1
cdr3_length: 13
cdr3_aa: CASSYSGNAEAFF
cdr3_nt: TGTGCCAGCAGTTACAGTGGGAACGCTGAAGCTTTCTTT

clone_size: -
j_call: TRBJ2-3
d_call: TRBD2
v_call: TRBV11-2
cdr3_length: 17
cdr3_aa: CASSLGGLTYTADTRYF
cdr3_nt: TGTGCCAGCAGCTTAGGGGGACTAACGTACACGGCAGATACGCGCTATTTT

clone_size: many
j_call: TRBJ2-3
d_call: TRBD2
v_call: TRBV6-5
cdr3_length: 14
cdr3_aa: CASSGQRESDTQYF
cdr3_nt: TGTGCCAGCAGCGGCCAGCGGGAGTCGGATACGCAGTATTTT

clone_size: many
j_call: TRBJ2-1
d_call: -
v_call: TRBV6-1
cdr3_length: 16
cdr3_aa: CASTYDPPSGVNEQFF
cdr3_nt: TGTGCCAGCACTTACGACCCCCCTTCGGGAGTCAATGAGCAGTTCTTC

clone_size: -
j_call: TRBJ2-7
d_call: TRBD1
v_call: TRBV11-3
cdr3_length: 16
cdr3_aa: CASSFSGAGTGGVQYF
cdr3_nt: TGTGCCAGCAGCTTTTCGGGAGCCGGGACAGGGGGCGTACAGTATTTC